These 3 T cell receptor beta chains originate from one sample sequenced in a study of regulatory T cells in long-lasting Graves disease (dated by TCRdb to the early 2020s). This specimen's time point label, interpreted: persistent/refractory GD, antithyroid drugs over 5 years with positive TRAb. For both TCR sequencing and RNA sequencing, RNA was extracted from PBMCs using TRIzol. Library construction relied on multiplex PCR. Data came from an Illumina HiSeq 4000. TCR beta libraries were built with iRepertoire HTBI primers and Arm-PCR amplification of CDR3 regions. Clones were called with MiXCR by TCRdb after fastp trimmed the public reads at Q25, and only in-frame beta chains were retained. Rows merge per CDR3 protein into single entries with the most common DNA and genes. This sample is represented by about 430,000 distinct CDR3 sequences; 21% of them were singletons. Jointly, the top ten make up approximately 14% of the sample.

The material sequenced was peripheral blood mononuclear cells (PBMCs), taken when the disease was refractory, from a patient treated with antithyroid drugs. These receptors all stem from a female donor with Graves disease.

This clonotype was counted ten times or more. This chain uses TRBV19 with TRBJ1-1; D unresolved. Trimming shortened V by 2 bases and J by 0 bases, and 10 bases separated the two germline ends. CDR3 length: 15 amino acids. Germline V CDR1 and CDR2: LNHDA, SQIVND (reference sequence). The CDR3: CASSISPVMNTEAFF. The CDR3 region has the DNA TGTGCCAGTAGTATATCCCCGGTGATGAACACTGAAGCTTTCTTT.

This clonotype occurred many times. The chain uses TRBV11-2 and TRBJ1-6, with 7 bases aligning to TRBD1. Germline lookup yields CDR1 SGHAT and CDR2 FQNNGV. The CDR3 length is 14 residues. J gave up 15 bases and V 8 bases, and 16 bases lay outside the gene matches. CDR3 DNA sequence: TGTGCCAGCGCCCCCGACAGGGCTCAAGTGGGCCTCCACTTT. It yields the protein CASAPDRAQVGLHF.

This clonotype was picked up many times. V usage is TRBV28 and J usage is TRBJ1-1; D gene ambiguous. Germline CDR1 and CDR2: MDHEN and SYDVKM. The CDR3 extends over 15 amino acids. V dropped 6 bases and J dropped 0 bases, with 14 bases sitting between them. The CDR3 region has the DNA TGTGCCAGCAGCCCTGTGATTCCCATGAACACTGAAGCTTTCTTT. Its translation: CASSPVIPMNTEAFF.